What follows are 31 T cell receptor beta chains derived from one specimen sequenced in a study of shared clonotypes between healthy human individuals. Sequenced by immunoSEQ multiplex PCR; TCRdb stores in-frame clones only, minus some. The sample yields under 600,000 clones, around 97% seen once. Sequenced material: naive CD4+ T cells sorted from blood. Stated subset: CD45RA+ positively selected. Every receptor here comes from a woman aged 25-40 years in good health.

V is TRBV5-1 and J is TRBJ1-1; a weak D match, TRBD1 (6 bases). V gave up 0 bases and J gave up 3 bases, with 9 bases separating them. The germline V gene encodes CDR1 SGHRS and CDR2 YFSETQ. The CDR3 contains 14 residues. The CDR3 region is CASSLAGADTEAFF. CDR3 bases: TGCGCCAGCAGCTTGGCAGGGGCAGACACTGAAGCTTTCTTT.

This chain joins TRBV28 and TRBJ1-2, with 10 bases lining up with TRBD1. From germline, CDR1 is MDHEN and CDR2 SYDVKM. V was pared by 5 bases and J by 4 bases, with 16 bases of the junction left unmatched. There are 18 residues in the CDR3. The CDR3 region is CASSTRWDRGALSYGYTF. The CDR3 bases are TGTGCCAGCAGTACCCGCTGGGACAGGGGCGCCCTATCCTATGGCTACACCTTC.

This clone was counted a single time. Written as DNA, the CDR3 is TGTGCCAGCAGCTTAGTTCTGCAGAGCACAGATACGCAGTATTTT. It encodes CASSLVLQSTDTQYF. The chain carries TRBV11-2 and TRBJ2-3; D gene ambiguous. The germline gives CDR1 SGHAT, CDR2 FQNNGV. This CDR3 comprises 15 residues. Trimming shortened V by 1 base and J by 0 bases, and 8 bases separated the two germline ends.

In DNA, the CDR3 is TGCGCCAGCAGCACCGGGGGACTGATAGAGCAGTTCTTC. Translated, it gives CASSTGGLIEQFF. The rearrangement links TRBV5-1 to TRBJ2-1, with D possibly matching TRBD2 (6 bases). The V end was cut by 4 bases, the J end by 10 bases, with 15 bases between. Germline CDR1 SGHRS, CDR2 YFSETQ. The CDR3 extends over 13 amino acids.

The chain couples TRBV5-6 to TRBJ2-3; 8 nucleotides align to TRBD2. Per the germline V gene, CDR1 is SGHDT and CDR2 is YYEEEE. Trimming cost V 4 bases and J 1 base; bases outside gene matches: 8. The CDR3 loop spans 16 amino acids. Here the CDR3 reads CASSLGGLDGTDTQYF. In nucleotides, the CDR3 is TGTGCCAGCAGCCTTGGGGGACTAGACGGCACAGATACGCAGTATTTT.

J is TRBJ2-7 and V is TRBV18, with 7 bases identical to TRBD2. The CDR3 sequence is 15 residues long. V was clipped by 5 bases and J by 1 base; unmatched bases: 8. Germline V gene lookup returns CDR1 KGHSH and CDR2 LQKENI. For the CDR3, the DNA is TGTGCCAGCTCATTGGGCGGGAGTGAATCCTACGAGCAGTACTTC. It codes for CASSLGGSESYEQYF.

The chain uses TRBV29-1 and TRBJ2-7; tentative D call: TRBD2 (6 bases). This CDR3 comprises 12 residues. V gave up 6 bases and J gave up 5 bases, with 14 bases separating them. Germline CDR1 SQVTM, CDR2 ANQGSEA. The CDR3: CSVVGGSHEQYF. For the CDR3, the DNA is TGCAGCGTAGTGGGAGGCAGCCACGAGCAGTACTTC.

This chain joins TRBV7-9 and TRBJ2-3; tentatively, D is TRBD2 (6 bases). V shed 5 bases and J shed 2 bases, with 17 bases lying between them. There are 16 residues in the CDR3. Germline V gene lookup returns CDR1 SEHNR and CDR2 FQNEAQ (reference sequence). The CDR3 reads CASSIRAGTYTDTQYF. CDR3 coding DNA: TGTGCCAGCAGCATCCGCGCAGGGACTTACACAGATACGCAGTATTTT. The whole variable domain, remainder taken from reference TRBV7-9 and TRBJ2-3, is DTGVSQNPRHKITKRGQNVTFRCDPISEHNRLYWYRQTLGQGPEFLTYFQNEAQLEKSRLLSDRFSAERPKGSFSTLEIQRTEQGDSAMYLCASSIRAGTYTDTQYFGPGTRLTVL.

The chain has TRBV5-1 and TRBJ2-7; D perhaps matches TRBD1 (5 bases). The V and J ends lost 0 bases and 2 bases respectively, with 15 bases between them. Germline CDR1 SGHRS, CDR2 YFSETQ. CDR3 size: 16 residues. For the CDR3, the DNA is TGCGCCAGCAGCTTGGGGTTCGAAGGGGCCACCTACGAGCAGTACTTC. Its protein product is CASSLGFEGATYEQYF.

The chain recombines TRBV6-1 with TRBJ1-5; tentative D call: TRBD1 (6 bases). The CDR3 covers 15 residues. Deletions cut 7 bases from V and 0 bases from J, with 13 bases between. Germline assignment: CDR1 MNHNS and CDR2 SASEGT. Here the CDR3 DNA reads TGTGCCAGCACCAGGGGATCGGATAGCAATCAGCCCCAGCATTTT. Amino acids: CASTRGSDSNQPQHF.

DNA for the CDR3: TGTGCCAGCAGCCCCCCCATGGGGGATACGCAGTATTTT. Translated, it gives CASSPPMGDTQYF. This rearrangement joins TRBV7-7 to TRBJ2-3; the D is unclear. This CDR3 is 13 amino acids long. V was clipped by 5 bases and J by 6 bases, with 12 bases between them. The germline V gene has CDR1 SSHAT and CDR2 FNYEAQ (reference sequence).

V and J are TRBV6-6 and TRBJ1-5; D gene unclear. The CDR3 spans 12 residues. V dropped 5 bases and J dropped 7 bases, with 9 bases sitting between them. The germline V gene has CDR1 MNHNY and CDR2 SVGAGI (reference sequence). Written as DNA, the CDR3 is TGTGCCAGCAGTAAAATCGGACAGCCCCAGCATTTT. The encoded protein is CASSKIGQPQHF.

The gene calls are TRBV19 and TRBJ2-5; D ambiguous. TRBJ2-7 matches the DNA end more closely, so the J call is doubtful. The CDR3 spans 12 residues. The germline V gene has CDR1 LNHDA and CDR2 SQIVND (reference sequence). CDR3 sequence: CASSRRGNEQYF. The DNA for the CDR3 is TGTGCCAGTAGTAGACGAGGAAACGAGCAGTACTTC.

This chain uses TRBV7-2 with TRBJ2-3, with D possibly TRBD2 on 5 matching bases. The germline CDR1 and CDR2 sequences are SGHTA and FQGNSA. Trimming took 6 bases from V and 4 from J, leaving 8 bases between them. This CDR3 contains 12 residues. This chain's CDR3 is CASRSGADTQYF. The CDR3 region has the DNA TGTGCCAGCAGGTCCGGGGCAGATACGCAGTATTTT. Full variable domain (outside the CDR3, taken from reference TRBV7-2 and TRBJ2-3): GAGVSQSPSNKVTEKGKDVELRCDPISGHTALYWYRQSLGQGLEFLIYFQGNSAPDKSGLPSDRFSAERTGGSVSTLTIQRTQQEDSAVYLCASRSGADTQYFGPGTRLTVL.

Concerning this clone: This sample also contains other DNA sequences that code for the same CDR3. The chain couples TRBV7-9 to TRBJ2-5, with D possibly matching TRBD2 (5 bases). The CDR3 loop spans 12 amino acids. The V and J ends lost 1 base and 5 bases respectively, with 5 bases between them. In germline, CDR1 is SEHNR, CDR2 FQNEAQ (reference sequence). In DNA form, the CDR3 reads TGTGCCAGCAGCTTAGGGGAGGAGACCCAGTACTTC. As protein: CASSLGEETQYF.

This sequence joins TRBV5-1 and TRBJ1-4; tentatively, D is TRBD1 (5 bases). There are 17 residues in the CDR3. Germline V gene lookup returns CDR1 SGHRS and CDR2 YFSETQ. Trimming stripped 2 bases from V and 7 bases from J, with 21 bases between. CDR3 amino acids: CASSFSGISGLGEKLFF. The CDR3, as DNA: TGCGCCAGCAGCTTTTCGGGGATATCAGGGTTGGGTGAAAAACTGTTTTTT.

The gene calls are TRBV11-2 and TRBJ2-1; TRBD2 matches 9 bases. The CDR3 sequence is 16 residues long. Trimming at V came to 3 bases and at J to 5 bases, leaving 8 bases not matched to a gene. Looked up from germline, CDR1 is SGHAT and CDR2 is FQNNGV. CDR3: CASSFRAGGGNNEQFF. The CDR3 coding sequence is TGTGCCAGCAGCTTCCGGGCGGGAGGGGGGAACAATGAGCAGTTCTTC.

This chain connects TRBV5-8 to TRBJ2-5; D call uncertain. TRBJ2-7 matches the DNA end more closely, so the J call is doubtful. CDR3 length: 16 amino acids. The germline gives CDR1 SGHTS, CDR2 YDEGEE. In DNA, the CDR3 is TGTGCCAGCAGCTTGGCCTATGACTCAGACACCTACGAGCAGTACTTC. Encoded protein: CASSLAYDSDTYEQYF.

Here the CDR3 reads CASTGGTAGEQYF. CDR3 coding DNA: TGTGCCAGCACCGGCGGGACAGCTGGCGAGCAGTACTTC. This chain joins TRBV7-9 and TRBJ2-7; perhaps TRBD1 as D (7 bases). CDR3 length: 13 amino acids. Germline CDR1 reads SEHNR; CDR2 reads FQNEAQ (reference sequence). Trimming shortened V by 7 bases and J by 6 bases, and 16 bases separated the two germline ends.

The chain links TRBV9 to TRBJ1-1; TRBD1 matches 7 bases. The V gene end was trimmed by 1 base and the J gene end by 11 bases; junction bases not matched to a gene: 8. Germline CDR1 and CDR2: SGDLS and YYNGEE. The CDR3 has 13 residues. This CDR3 reads CASSVRGGSEAFF. The CDR3, as DNA: TGTGCCAGCAGCGTAAGAGGGGGCAGTGAGGCTTTCTTT.

V and J are TRBV11-2 and TRBJ2-7; 14 bases are shared with TRBD2. V was clipped by 5 bases and J by 5 bases; unmatched bases: 8. The germline gives CDR1 SGHAT, CDR2 FQNNGV. The CDR3 sequence is 16 residues long. The DNA for the CDR3 is TGTGCCAGCAGCCCTAGGGGACTAGCGGGAGTCCACGAGCAGTACTTC. Its protein product is CASSPRGLAGVHEQYF.

This clone was counted a few times. V and J are TRBV5-1 and TRBJ1-5, with 7 bases lining up with TRBD1. CDR1 and CDR2 (germline): SGHRS, YFSETQ. The CDR3 loop spans 15 amino acids. V gave up 0 bases and J gave up 6 bases; unmatched junction bases: 6. CDR3: CASSLAPGGGQPQHF. The DNA for the CDR3 is TGCGCCAGCAGCTTGGCCCCAGGGGGAGGTCAGCCCCAGCATTTT. The full variable domain, rest sourced from reference TRBV5-1 and TRBJ1-5, is KAGVTQTPRYLIKTRGQQVTLSCSPISGHRSVSWYQQTPGQGLQFLFEYFSETQRNKGNFPGRFSGRQFSNSRSEMNVSTLELGDSALYLCASSLAPGGGQPQHFGDGTRLSIL.

The chain uses TRBV6-1 and TRBJ1-3; D is undetermined. Between the trimmed V and J ends, which lost 0 bases and 4 bases, there was a span of 10 bases. Germline V lookup: CDR1 MNHNS, CDR2 SASEGT. The CDR3 totals 15 residues. CDR3 region: CASSEAGYAGNTIYF. The DNA for the CDR3 is TGTGCCAGCAGTGAAGCAGGGTATGCGGGAAACACCATATATTTT.

The chain is built from TRBV5-4 and TRBJ1-2; D might be TRBD1 (5 bases). This CDR3 has 15 amino acids. CDR1 is SGHNT, CDR2 YYREEE, per germline (reference sequence). V lost 4 bases, J lost 0 bases, and 13 bases lay in between. The CDR3 sequence is CASSPPGNTNYGYTF. DNA for the CDR3: TGTGCCAGCAGCCCTCCAGGGAACACTAACTATGGCTACACCTTC. Complete variable domain (other parts from reference TRBV5-4 and TRBJ1-2): ETGVTQSPTHLIKTRGQQVTLRCSSQSGHNTVSWYQQALGQGPQFIFQYYREEENGRGNFPPRFSGLQFPNYSSELNVNALELDDSALYLCASSPPGNTNYGYTFGSGTRLTVV.

The V and J genes are TRBV6-1 and TRBJ2-1; 7 bases match TRBD2. Germline trimming cut 7 bases from V and 10 bases from J; bases unmatched to any gene: 13. This CDR3 is built from 14 residues. In germline, CDR1 is MNHNS, CDR2 SASEGT. The CDR3 bases are TGTGCCAGCACGGATAGCGGGTGGCCTGGGGAGCAGTTCTTC. Amino acids: CASTDSGWPGEQFF.

The J gene is TRBJ1-1, the V gene TRBV23-1; D not resolved. TRBV23-1 is classed as an ORF, of uncertain function. The CDR3 is 15 amino acids. The V and J ends lost 5 bases and 0 bases respectively, with 13 bases between them. This CDR3 reads CASSSIQRLNTEAFF. The CDR3 nucleotides read TGCGCCAGCAGTTCCATTCAGAGGCTGAACACTGAAGCTTTCTTT.

This chain uses TRBV27 with TRBJ2-7; 8 bases fit TRBD1. The CDR3 contains 14 residues. The V gene's germline CDR1 is MNHEY and CDR2 SMNVEV (reference sequence). The trim removed 3 bases at V and 4 bases at J, leaving 5 bases unmatched. CDR3 in amino acids: CASSFAGGGYEQYF. In nucleotides, the CDR3 is TGTGCCAGCAGTTTTGCAGGGGGCGGATACGAGCAGTACTTC.

The rearrangement uses TRBV9 and TRBJ1-5; the D is unclear. The CDR3 spans 16 residues. V lost 0 bases and J lost 7, with 17 bases in between. In germline, CDR1 is SGDLS, CDR2 YYNGEE. The CDR3 protein is CASSVARLPGEQPQHF. DNA for the CDR3: TGTGCCAGCAGCGTAGCTAGGCTGCCGGGAGAGCAGCCCCAGCATTTT.

The chain has TRBV6-1 and TRBJ2-5; D possibly corresponds to TRBD2 (6 bases). V dropped 11 bases and J dropped 3 bases, with 19 bases sitting between them. Germline V gene lookup returns CDR1 MNHNS and CDR2 SASEGT. The CDR3 length is 14 residues. The chain's CDR3 is CASDQRVSKETQYF. CDR3 coding DNA: TGTGCCTCGGACCAGCGGGTATCCAAAGAGACCCAGTACTTC.

The CDR3 region has the DNA TGTGCCATCTTGGGGGGACAGGGCTACGAGCAGTACTTC. The encoded protein is CAILGGQGYEQYF. The chain combines TRBV10-3 with TRBJ2-7, with TRBD1 identical over 9 bases. The V and J ends lost 8 bases and 3 bases, in that order; junction bases with no gene match: 5. Germline lookup yields CDR1 ENHRY and CDR2 SYGVKD. CDR3 length: 13 residues.

This sequence joins TRBV9 and TRBJ1-1; D not certain. Trimming shortened V by 6 bases and J by 1 base, and 19 bases separated the two germline ends. CDR1 is SGDLS and CDR2 is YYNGEE in the germline V gene. The CDR3 is made up of 16 amino acids. In nucleotides, the CDR3 is TGTGCCAGCAATGGTGGAGCCCCTTATGGGAACACTGAAGCTTTCTTT. Encoded protein: CASNGGAPYGNTEAFF.